This TCR beta chain was recorded in a study of cytomegalovirus exposure and HLA in healthy donors. Points from the study as a whole: The authors enumerated some 160 TCR beta chains as linked to cytomegalovirus.

Germline CDR1 is SGHNT and CDR2 is YYREEE (reference sequence). This CDR3 comprises 15 residues. Unmatched junction bases numbered 11, after V lost 5 bases and J lost 7 bases. The PCR used 60 Vbeta and 13 Jbeta primers. TCRdb keeps only in-frame clones here, not all; method: immunoSEQ multiplex PCR. The repertoire holds around 200,000 clones, less than 90% seen once, with around 0.31% in the top ten. With regard to this clone: Its matching antigen is unknown.

The sample comprised PBMCs. This TCR was recovered from a woman in her twenties or thirties in good health and CMV-seronegative. The rearrangement uses TRBV5-4 and TRBJ2-3, with 9 bases identical to TRBD2. CDR3 in DNA: TGTGCCAGCAGTTTCGTGGCGGGGGGGGCTAATACGCAGTATTTT. This gives the protein CASSFVAGGANTQYF.